Below, one TCR beta chain is given with its context. Its target is not known. The sample is drawn from a study of blood T cells in healthy people across ages. CDR3 length: 15 residues. Germline V gene data show CDR1 as LGHNA and CDR2 as YSLEER. V lost 1 base and J lost 8; bases outside the gene matches: 10. Findings and limits, study-wide: Diversity was estimated from one million T cells, and these estimates were considered underestimates. Expanded clonotype shifts may have been confounded, as the donors had an unknown CMV status. TCR beta diversity, measured per million T cells, fell in a roughly linear way with age.

Sample-barcoded 5' priming and a J-beta primer mix drove a second PCR of roughly 6 to 12 cycles. One entry per CDR3 protein results from TCRdb running MiXCR on the 5' RACE reads. The sample comprises 600,000 to 850,000 distinct CDR3 sequences, roughly 25% of which are singletons, and 9.4% rests with the top ten. The same sample was also studied in work on T cells of mothers and their children. That paper states: Related pairs of mothers and children showed slightly higher, non-significant overlap versus unrelated pairs.

Sequences were obtained from blood. This chain joins TRBV4-3 and TRBJ1-2; 7 bases map to TRBD1. This sequence was found in a boy aged 5-17 years in good health. In DNA, the CDR3 is TGCGCCAGCAGCCAAGTGGTGGGACAGCTGAAAGGCTACACCTTC. It translates to CASSQVVGQLKGYTF.